This is a list of T cell receptor beta chains from one sample in a study of PD-1 blockade in classical Hodgkin lymphoma. The method was immunoSEQ multiplex PCR; TCRdb's version includes in-frame clones alone and lacks a portion of them. Found here are some 25,000 clones, around 80% of them singletons; the top ten hold under 7%. Source: peripheral blood mononuclear cells (PBMCs), taken at baseline. The receptors were sampled from a human donor with classical Hodgkin lymphoma. Each CDR3 is given with its conserved first and last residue. Each record gives: J gene, V gene, clone size, D gene, CDR3 protein, CDR3 DNA. A D gene is named only where the DNA matches it firmly. Rows may omit the clone size; those that give it use once, few, many or a size class.

J: TRBJ2-7
V: TRBV27
size: NA
D: NA
CDR3: CASSFFPIRANEQYF
DNA: TGTGCCAGCAGTTTTTTCCCCATCCGGGCAAACGAGCAGTACTTC

J: TRBJ2-3
V: TRBV10-1
size: NA
D: NA
CDR3: CASSDGVSTDTQYF
DNA: TGCGCCAGCAGTGACGGGGTGAGCACAGATACGCAGTATTTT

J: TRBJ2-6
V: TRBV10-2
size: NA
D: TRBD2
CDR3: CASSASGVNSGANVLTF
DNA: TGCGCCAGCAGTGCTAGCGGGGTGAACTCTGGGGCCAACGTCCTGACTTTC

J: TRBJ2-1
V: TRBV19
size: once
D: TRBD2
CDR3: CASSIARLAGSSSYNEQFF
DNA: TGTGCCAGTAGTATAGCGAGACTAGCGGGGTCCAGCTCCTACAATGAGCAGTTCTTC

J: TRBJ2-7
V: TRBV6-4
size: NA
D: NA
CDR3: CASSGLWEQYF
DNA: TGTGCCAGTTCGGGGTTATGGGAGCAGTACTTC

J: TRBJ2-1
V: TRBV5-4
size: NA
D: NA
CDR3: CASSLVEGGEQFF
DNA: TGTGCCAGCAGCTTGGTAGAGGGAGGTGAGCAGTTCTTC

J: TRBJ1-1
V: TRBV18
size: once
D: NA
CDR3: CASSPKQGEAFF
DNA: TGTGCCAGCTCACCAAAACAGGGAGAAGCTTTCTTT

J: TRBJ2-7
V: TRBV19
size: NA
D: TRBD1
CDR3: CASSATGTGGYEQYF
DNA: TGTGCCAGTAGTGCGACTGGGACAGGGGGCTACGAGCAGTACTTC

J: TRBJ1-2
V: TRBV10-1
size: NA
D: NA
CDR3: CASSESGRVGGYTF
DNA: TGCGCCAGCAGTGAGTCGGGCAGGGTCGGCGGCTACACCTTC

J: TRBJ2-3
V: TRBV6-4
size: NA
D: NA
CDR3: CASSDSGPDTQYF
DNA: TGTGCCAGCAGTGACTCAGGGCCCGATACGCAGTATTTT

J: TRBJ2-1
V: TRBV4-3
size: NA
D: TRBD2
CDR3: CASSQGLTSGGGNEQFF
DNA: TGCGCCAGCAGCCAAGGACTAACTAGCGGGGGTGGGAATGAGCAGTTCTTC

J: TRBJ2-5
V: TRBV6-5
size: NA
D: NA
CDR3: CASSYRRGETQYF
DNA: TGTGCCAGCAGTTACCGAAGGGGGGAGACCCAGTACTTC

J: TRBJ2-7
V: TRBV6-6
size: NA
D: NA
CDR3: CASSYLRRSYEQYF
DNA: TGTGCCAGCAGTTACTTGAGGAGGTCCTACGAGCAGTACTTC

J: TRBJ1-2
V: TRBV18
size: NA
D: NA
CDR3: CASSPAEHYGYTF
DNA: TGTGCCAGCTCACCAGCAGAACACTATGGCTACACCTTC

J: TRBJ2-1
V: TRBV19
size: NA
D: TRBD1
CDR3: CASTREGGTGGNEQFF
DNA: TGTGCCAGTACCCGGGAGGGAGGGACAGGGGGCAATGAGCAGTTCTTC

J: TRBJ2-1
V: TRBV6-5
size: NA
D: NA
CDR3: CASSKRYNEQFF
DNA: TGTGCCAGCAGTAAACGGTACAATGAGCAGTTCTTC

J: TRBJ2-7
V: TRBV7-3
size: NA
D: TRBD1
CDR3: CASSSTGLSYEQYF
DNA: TGTGCCAGCAGCTCGACAGGGCTCTCCTACGAGCAGTACTTC

J: TRBJ2-7
V: TRBV9
size: NA
D: NA
CDR3: CASLGYRVGAEQYF
DNA: TGTGCCAGCTTGGGTTACAGGGTAGGGGCAGAGCAGTACTTC

J: TRBJ2-7
V: TRBV7-6
size: NA
D: NA
CDR3: CASSLVGGAHSNEQYF
DNA: TGTGCCAGCAGCTTAGTTGGGGGGGCGCACAGTAACGAGCAGTACTTC

J: TRBJ2-2
V: TRBV30
size: NA
D: NA
CDR3: CAWSPGRWAGELFF
DNA: TGTGCCTGGAGCCCAGGGAGGTGGGCCGGGGAGCTGTTTTTT

J: TRBJ1-3
V: TRBV5-1
size: NA
D: NA
CDR3: CASSLNGQPNGGNTIYF
DNA: TGCGCCAGCAGCTTGAATGGACAGCCAAACGGGGGAAACACCATATATTTT

J: TRBJ2-7
V: TRBV28
size: medium-sized
D: TRBD1
CDR3: CASSWDRAYEQYF
DNA: TGTGCCAGCAGTTGGGACAGAGCCTACGAGCAGTACTTC

J: TRBJ1-2
V: TRBV4-2
size: NA
D: NA
CDR3: CASSQARAGRGYTF
DNA: TGTGCCAGCAGCCAAGCCCGTGCGGGACGCGGCTACACCTTC

J: TRBJ2-3
V: TRBV19
size: few
D: NA
CDR3: CASAQVKADTQYF
DNA: TGTGCCAGTGCCCAGGTCAAGGCAGATACGCAGTATTTT

J: TRBJ1-2
V: TRBV6-5
size: NA
D: NA
CDR3: CASKKGGVGYGYTF
DNA: TGTGCCAGCAAAAAAGGGGGGGTTGGCTATGGCTACACCTTC

J: TRBJ2-2
V: TRBV6-6
size: NA
D: TRBD1
CDR3: CASSPRDRGPDGELFF
DNA: TGTGCCAGCAGTCCCCGGGACAGGGGGCCCGATGGGGAGCTGTTTTTT

J: TRBJ2-7
V: TRBV27
size: NA
D: NA
CDR3: CASSLLPMTRDGSYEQYF
DNA: TGTGCCAGCAGTCTATTACCCATGACTAGAGATGGCTCCTACGAGCAGTACTTC

J: TRBJ1-1
V: TRBV29-1
size: NA
D: NA
CDR3: CSVRGVSNTEAFF
DNA: TGCAGCGTTCGAGGAGTTTCTAACACTGAAGCTTTCTTT

J: TRBJ2-7
V: TRBV5-1
size: NA
D: NA
CDR3: CASSLLGRASVFYEQYF
DNA: TGCGCCAGCAGCTTGTTGGGCAGGGCAAGCGTATTCTACGAGCAGTACTTC

J: TRBJ2-6
V: TRBV7-9
size: NA
D: NA
CDR3: CALGLSSGANVLTF
DNA: TGTGCTCTGGGACTCAGCTCTGGGGCCAACGTCCTGACTTTC

J: TRBJ1-1
V: TRBV29-1
size: NA
D: NA
CDR3: CSVEGGSNTEAFF
DNA: TGCAGCGTTGAGGGGGGTTCGAACACTGAAGCTTTCTTT

J: TRBJ1-2
V: TRBV5-1
size: NA
D: TRBD1
CDR3: CASSLGGQFDGYTF
DNA: TGCGCCAGCAGCTTGGGGGGACAGTTTGATGGCTACACCTTC

J: TRBJ2-7
V: TRBV11-1
size: NA
D: NA
CDR3: CASSQNRAYEQYF
DNA: TGTGCCAGCAGCCAAAACAGGGCCTACGAGCAGTACTTC

J: TRBJ1-3
V: TRBV6-5
size: NA
D: NA
CDR3: CASSPTDSGNTIYF
DNA: TGTGCCAGCAGCCCTACCGACTCTGGAAACACCATATATTTT

J: TRBJ2-5
V: TRBV5-1
size: once
D: NA
CDR3: CASSLDSQAQYF
DNA: TGCGCCAGCAGCTTGGACAGCCAGGCCCAGTACTTC

J: TRBJ1-1
V: TRBV4-1
size: NA
D: NA
CDR3: CASSQESSAGVATEAFF
DNA: TGCGCCAGCAGCCAAGAGAGTTCGGCGGGGGTAGCCACTGAAGCTTTCTTT

J: TRBJ2-3
V: TRBV7-2
size: NA
D: NA
CDR3: CASSLALAGTDTQYF
DNA: TGTGCCAGCAGCTTAGCGCTGGCAGGCACAGATACGCAGTATTTT

J: TRBJ2-3
V: TRBV7-9
size: NA
D: TRBD2
CDR3: CASSLVAGVADTQYF
DNA: TGTGCCAGCAGCTTAGTAGCGGGGGTTGCAGATACGCAGTATTTT

J: TRBJ2-2
V: TRBV4-3
size: NA
D: NA
CDR3: CASSQDYPGTGELFF
DNA: TGCGCCAGCAGCCAAGATTACCCAGGCACCGGGGAGCTGTTTTTT

J: TRBJ2-1
V: TRBV19
size: NA
D: TRBD2
CDR3: CASSIGLAGGQGEQFF
DNA: TGTGCCAGTAGTATAGGGCTAGCGGGGGGGCAAGGTGAGCAGTTCTTC

J: TRBJ2-7
V: TRBV5-5
size: NA
D: NA
CDR3: CASSPRQVYEQYF
DNA: TGTGCCAGCAGCCCACGACAGGTCTACGAGCAGTACTTC

J: TRBJ2-2
V: TRBV27
size: NA
D: TRBD2
CDR3: CATYGLGLNTGELFF
DNA: TGTGCCACCTATGGACTAGGCTTGAACACCGGGGAGCTGTTTTTT

J: TRBJ1-2
V: TRBV29-1
size: few
D: TRBD1
CDR3: CSVPGTGGSYYGYTF
DNA: TGCAGCGTTCCCGGGACAGGGGGCTCCTACTATGGCTACACCTTC

J: TRBJ2-2
V: TRBV7-9
size: NA
D: TRBD2
CDR3: CASTPSGLAGTGELFF
DNA: TGTGCCAGCACTCCGTCGGGACTAGCGGGGACCGGGGAGCTGTTTTTT

J: TRBJ2-7
V: TRBV29-1
size: medium-sized
D: TRBD1
CDR3: CSVTDRGGNEQYF
DNA: TGCAGCGTTACAGACAGGGGCGGCAACGAGCAGTACTTC

J: TRBJ2-7
V: TRBV6-5
size: NA
D: TRBD1
CDR3: CASSRQGSYEQYF
DNA: TGTGCCAGCAGTCGACAGGGCTCCTACGAGCAGTACTTC

J: TRBJ1-4
V: TRBV28
size: NA
D: NA
CDR3: CASSLAGAQGSEKLFF
DNA: TGTGCCAGCAGTTTAGCCGGAGCGCAAGGGTCTGAAAAACTGTTTTTT

J: TRBJ2-3
V: TRBV18
size: NA
D: TRBD2
CDR3: CASSPFSTGGTDTQYF
DNA: TGTGCCAGCTCACCATTTTCGACGGGGGGGACAGATACGCAGTATTTT

J: TRBJ2-3
V: TRBV29-1
size: NA
D: NA
CDR3: CSLYRSSADTQYF
DNA: TGCAGCCTTTACAGGTCGAGCGCAGATACGCAGTATTTT

J: TRBJ2-2
V: TRBV5-5
size: NA
D: TRBD1
CDR3: CASSWGQGRPSNTGELFF
DNA: TGTGCCAGCAGCTGGGGACAGGGGCGCCCGTCGAACACCGGGGAGCTGTTTTTT

J: TRBJ2-5
V: TRBV9
size: NA
D: NA
CDR3: CASSVAINGARQETQYF
DNA: TGTGCCAGCAGCGTAGCCATTAATGGGGCGCGCCAAGAGACCCAGTACTTC

J: TRBJ2-3
V: TRBV27
size: NA
D: TRBD2
CDR3: CASSLIAGGTDTQYF
DNA: TGTGCCAGCAGTTTAATAGCGGGGGGCACAGATACGCAGTATTTT

J: TRBJ1-1
V: TRBV5-6
size: NA
D: TRBD1
CDR3: CASSWDRGHTEAFF
DNA: TGTGCCAGCAGCTGGGACAGGGGGCATACTGAAGCTTTCTTT

J: TRBJ1-1
V: TRBV6-5
size: NA
D: NA
CDR3: CASSYLGNTEAFF
DNA: TGTGCCAGCAGTTACTTGGGGAACACTGAAGCTTTCTTT

J: TRBJ2-2
V: TRBV2
size: NA
D: TRBD2
CDR3: CASAGTSGGYTGELFF
DNA: TGTGCCAGCGCCGGGACTAGCGGGGGGTATACCGGGGAGCTGTTTTTT